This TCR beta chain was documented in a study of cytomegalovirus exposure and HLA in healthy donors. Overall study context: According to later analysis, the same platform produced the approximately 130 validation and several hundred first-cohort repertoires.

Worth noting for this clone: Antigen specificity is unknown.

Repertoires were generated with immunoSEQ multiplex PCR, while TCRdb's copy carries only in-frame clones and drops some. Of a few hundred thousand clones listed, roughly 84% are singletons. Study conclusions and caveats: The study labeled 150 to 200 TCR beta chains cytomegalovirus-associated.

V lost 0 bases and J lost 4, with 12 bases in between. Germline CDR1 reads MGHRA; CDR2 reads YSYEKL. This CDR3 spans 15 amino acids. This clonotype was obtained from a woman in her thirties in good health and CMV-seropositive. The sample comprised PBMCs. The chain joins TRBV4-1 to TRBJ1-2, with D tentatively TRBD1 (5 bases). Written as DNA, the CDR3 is TGCGCCAGCAGCCAAGAATCCCGACAGCCCTATGGCTACACCTTC. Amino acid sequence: CASSQESRQPYGYTF.